What follows are 17 T cell receptor beta chains derived from one specimen sequenced in a study of T cells in Graves' hyperthyroidism and ophthalmopathy. What was amplified from RNA transcripts were TCR beta CDR3 regions. The primer set for the first-round RT-PCR of the TCR CDR3 was HTBI. TCRdb analysed the multiplex PCR reads with MiXCR anew, one entry per CDR3 protein. The sample yields 530,000 or so distinct CDR3 sequences, under 60% seen once. Specimen: peripheral blood or thyroid tissue (not recorded which). The receptor set was obtained from a woman younger than 30 with Graves' hyperthyroidism.

V is TRBV7-2 and J is TRBJ2-7; weak D call: TRBD1 (5 bases). This CDR3 contains 15 residues. V was shortened by 4 bases and J by 4 bases, with 17 bases between the two germline ends. Germline loops: CDR1 SGHTA, CDR2 FQGNSA. The CDR3 spells CASSSNVDILYEQYF. The CDR3 nucleotides read TGTGCCAGCAGCTCCAATGTGGACATACTATACGAGCAGTACTTC.

This clonotype was found many times. Here the CDR3 reads CSANPPASNQPQHF. The CDR3 coding sequence is TGCAGTGCTAATCCACCGGCCAGCAATCAGCCCCAGCATTTT. The chain employs TRBV20-1 and TRBJ1-5; D uncertain. The germline V gene has CDR1 DFQATT and CDR2 SNEGSKA (reference sequence). The CDR3 length is 14 residues. Trimming removed 4 bases from V and 1 base from J, with 11 bases in between.

This clonotype was seen a single time. Germline is not matched at one junction end, which may reflect a read error. This chain links TRBV30 with TRBJ1-2; 7 bases map to TRBD1. Germline V gene sequence: CDR1 GTSNPN, CDR2 SVGIG (reference sequence). This CDR3 region has 14 residues. CDR3 coding DNA: TGTGCCTGGAGGAGGGGGCCAGGGAGCTATGGCTGCACCTTC. Protein: CAWRRGPGSYGCTF.

The V call is TRBV25-1, the J call TRBJ1-1; possibly TRBD1 for D (6 bases). CDR1 is MGHDK, CDR2 SYGVNS, per germline. This CDR3 has 13 residues. The CDR3 DNA sequence: TGTGCTAGAGGGGACACCTCGGACACTGAAGCTTTCTTT. Translating it yields CARGDTSDTEAFF.

The gene calls are TRBV7-2 and TRBJ2-1; TRBD2 is a possible D gene (5 bases). Trimming stripped 4 bases from V and 0 bases from J, with 10 bases between. Looked up from germline, CDR1 is SGHTA and CDR2 is FQGNSA. The CDR3 extends over 15 amino acids. The CDR3 coding sequence is TGTGCCAGCAGCTCCGCGGGCATCTCCTACAATGAGCAGTTCTTC. Translating it yields CASSSAGISYNEQFF.

This rearrangement joins TRBV20-1 to TRBJ1-2, with 8 nucleotides matching TRBD1. This CDR3 has 13 amino acids. Germline V gene lookup returns CDR1 DFQATT and CDR2 SNEGSKA (reference sequence). Trimming at V came to 5 bases and at J to 8 bases, leaving 10 bases not matched to a gene. The CDR3 DNA reads as TGCAGTGCTCCGCTGACAGGGGACGTCGGCTACACCTTC. Its translation: CSAPLTGDVGYTF.

This clonotype was recorded at least ten times. This chain links TRBV10-1 with TRBJ2-7; tentatively, D is TRBD1 (5 bases). This CDR3 contains 15 residues. Per germline, CDR1 WNHNN and CDR2 SYGVQD (reference sequence). The V gene lost 0 bases and the J gene lost 4 bases, with 13 bases spanning the gap. The CDR3 DNA sequence: TGCGCCAGCAGTGAGTCGAAGGCCCAGGGTTACGAGCAGTACTTC. As protein: CASSESKAQGYEQYF.

The J gene is TRBJ1-2, the V gene TRBV7-2; 8 bases map to TRBD1. In germline, CDR1 is SGHTA, CDR2 FQGNSA. Trimming cost V 10 bases and J 4 bases; bases outside gene matches: 8. The CDR3 consists of 13 residues. CDR3 bases: TGTGCCACCGCGGACAGGGCCCGCTATGGCTACACCTTC. The encoded protein is CATADRARYGYTF.

This clonotype came up many times. The rearrangement joins TRBV20-1 to TRBJ2-2, with D possibly matching TRBD2 (6 bases). This CDR3 is built from 17 residues. V lost 0 bases, J lost 4 bases, and 18 bases lay in between. The germline gives CDR1 DFQATT, CDR2 SNEGSKA (reference sequence). The CDR3 DNA reads as TGCAGTGCTAGAGAGCCTCGGTGGATCGGGAGCACCGGGGAGCTGTTTTTT. Protein sequence: CSAREPRWIGSTGELFF.

V is TRBV18 and J is TRBJ2-7; perhaps TRBD1 as D (5 bases). Trimming left V 2 bases short and J 1 base short, with 15 bases between. CDR1 is KGHSH, CDR2 LQKENI, per germline. CDR3 length: 16 residues. The DNA of the CDR3 is TGTGCCAGCTCACCAAGTATGGGGCGCGCTTCCTACGAGCAGTACTTC. Translation gives CASSPSMGRASYEQYF.

This clonotype was seen repeatedly, ten times or more. The CDR3 here is CSVRQGSYEQYF. DNA of the CDR3: TGCAGCGTTCGACAGGGGTCCTACGAGCAGTACTTC. The chain uses TRBV29-1 and TRBJ2-7; 8 positions agree with TRBD1. Germline assignment: CDR1 SQVTM and CDR2 ANQGSEA. With 5 bases clipped from V and 1 base from J, the junction kept 1 base outside the gene matches. The CDR3 totals 12 residues.

V is TRBV7-8 and J is TRBJ1-2; tentative D call: TRBD1 (5 bases). Germline V gene lookup returns CDR1 SGHVS and CDR2 FQNEAQ. The CDR3 spans 14 residues. V was cut by 0 bases and J by 4 bases, with 9 bases left in between. CDR3 sequence reads: CASSLAGPFYGYTF. The CDR3 DNA sequence: TGTGCCAGCAGCTTAGCGGGACCTTTCTATGGCTACACCTTC.

This clonotype was detected ten times or more. This chain uses TRBV2 with TRBJ1-6, with a tentative D call TRBD1 (6 bases). V was clipped by 6 bases and J by 6 bases, with 15 bases between them. Germline V gene sequence: CDR1 SNHLY, CDR2 FYNNEI. There are 15 residues in the CDR3. CDR3 residues: CASSPPGGGNSPLHF. In DNA form, the CDR3 reads TGTGCCAGCAGCCCCCCGGGAGGGGGTAATTCACCCCTCCACTTT.

The chain combines TRBV7-2 with TRBJ2-7, with 12 bases aligning to TRBD2. CDR1 and CDR2 (germline): SGHTA, FQGNSA. The CDR3 contains 21 residues. V gave up 6 bases and J gave up 0 bases; unmatched junction bases: 21. The CDR3 region is CASSEAWGPVGLAGSSYEQYF. The DNA for the CDR3 is TGTGCCAGCAGTGAAGCTTGGGGGCCCGTCGGACTAGCGGGATCCTCCTACGAGCAGTACTTC.

This clonotype showed up many times. The rearrangement joins TRBV20-1 to TRBJ2-7; the D is unclear. V lost 7 bases, J lost 4 bases, and 11 bases lay in between. The germline gives CDR1 DFQATT, CDR2 SNEGSKA (reference sequence). This CDR3 contains 11 residues. CDR3 protein: CSVSSSYEQYF. The CDR3 nucleotides read TGCAGTGTATCTTCATCTTACGAGCAGTACTTC.

This chain joins TRBV20-1 and TRBJ2-5; 9 nucleotides line up with TRBD1. Germline V lookup: CDR1 DFQATT, CDR2 SNEGSKA (reference sequence). V gave up 3 bases and J gave up 5 bases; unmatched junction bases: 7. This CDR3 has 14 residues. DNA of the CDR3: TGCAGTGCTAGTGCCGGGACAGGGCTGGAGACCCAGTACTTC. This translates into CSASAGTGLETQYF.

Only a few counts were recorded for this clonotype. The chain uses TRBV2 and TRBJ2-5; tentatively, D is TRBD1 or TRBD2 (6 bases each). The DNA matches TRBJ2-4 better at its end, which makes the J call doubtful. Per germline, CDR1 SNHLY and CDR2 FYNNEI. CDR3 length equals 12 residues. CDR3 DNA: TGTGCCAGCAGTGGGGGGGCGGACATTCAGTACTTC. Protein: CASSGGADIQYF.